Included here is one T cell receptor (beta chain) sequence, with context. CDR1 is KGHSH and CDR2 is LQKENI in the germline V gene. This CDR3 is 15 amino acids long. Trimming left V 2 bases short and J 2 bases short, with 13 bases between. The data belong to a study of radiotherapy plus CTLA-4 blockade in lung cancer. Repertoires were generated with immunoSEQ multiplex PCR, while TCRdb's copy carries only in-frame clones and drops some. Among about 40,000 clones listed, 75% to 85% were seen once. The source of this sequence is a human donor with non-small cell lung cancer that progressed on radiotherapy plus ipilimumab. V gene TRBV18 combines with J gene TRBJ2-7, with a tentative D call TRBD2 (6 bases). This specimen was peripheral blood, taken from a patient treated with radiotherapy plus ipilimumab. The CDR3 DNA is TGTGCCAGCTCACCAGGAACAGGCGGGACCTACGAGCAGTACTTC. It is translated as CASSPGTGGTYEQYF.